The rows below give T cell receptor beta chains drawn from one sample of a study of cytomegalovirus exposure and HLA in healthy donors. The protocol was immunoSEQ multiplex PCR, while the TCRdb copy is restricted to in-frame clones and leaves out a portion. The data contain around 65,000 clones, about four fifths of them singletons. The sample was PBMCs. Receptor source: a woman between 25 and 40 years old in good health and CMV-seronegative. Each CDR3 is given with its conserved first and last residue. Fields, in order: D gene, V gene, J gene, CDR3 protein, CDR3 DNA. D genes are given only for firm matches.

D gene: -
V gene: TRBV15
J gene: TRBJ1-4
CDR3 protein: CATSRVFGLEKKLFF
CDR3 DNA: TGTGCCACCAGCAGAGTCTTTGGACTCGAAAAAAAACTGTTTTTT

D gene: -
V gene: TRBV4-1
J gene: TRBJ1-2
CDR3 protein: CASSPVANYGYTF
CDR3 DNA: TGCGCCAGCAGCCCTGTAGCTAACTATGGCTACACCTTC

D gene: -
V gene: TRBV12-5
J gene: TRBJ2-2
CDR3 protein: CASGTEQSIGELFF
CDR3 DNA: TGTGCTAGTGGTACCGAACAGTCCATCGGGGAGCTGTTTTTT

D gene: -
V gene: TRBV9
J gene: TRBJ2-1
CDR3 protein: CASSVGGSGQFF
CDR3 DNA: TGTGCCAGCAGCGTCGGAGGGAGCGGACAGTTCTTC

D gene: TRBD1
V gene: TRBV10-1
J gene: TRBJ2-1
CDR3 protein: CASSESGQGSYNEQFF
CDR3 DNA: TGCGCCAGCAGTGAGTCGGGACAGGGATCCTACAATGAGCAGTTCTTC

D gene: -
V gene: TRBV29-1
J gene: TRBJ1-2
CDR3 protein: CSVGESPNYGYTF
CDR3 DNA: TGCAGCGTTGGGGAGAGCCCTAACTATGGCTACACCTTC

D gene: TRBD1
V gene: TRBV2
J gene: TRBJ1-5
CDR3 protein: CASSEATGTGVSQPQHF
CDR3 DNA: TGTGCCAGCAGTGAGGCGACCGGGACAGGGGTAAGTCAGCCCCAGCATTTT

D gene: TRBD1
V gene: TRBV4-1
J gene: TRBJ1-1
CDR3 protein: CASSQGTGRSTEAFF
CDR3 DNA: TGCGCCAGCAGCCAGGGGACAGGGCGTTCCACTGAAGCTTTCTTT

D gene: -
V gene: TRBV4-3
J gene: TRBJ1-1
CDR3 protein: CASSQDRPLQGRTEAFF
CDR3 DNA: TGCGCCAGCAGCCAAGATAGGCCTTTACAGGGTAGGACTGAAGCTTTCTTT

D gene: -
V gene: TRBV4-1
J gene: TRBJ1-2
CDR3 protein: CASSQAGRGVYGYTF
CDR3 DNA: TGCGCCAGCAGCCAAGCTGGACGGGGAGTCTATGGCTACACCTTC

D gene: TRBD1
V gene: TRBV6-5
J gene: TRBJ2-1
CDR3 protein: CASRYDRGAYNEQFF
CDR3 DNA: TGTGCCAGCAGATACGACAGGGGGGCTTACAATGAGCAGTTCTTC

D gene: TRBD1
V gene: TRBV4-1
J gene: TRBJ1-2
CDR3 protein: CASSGQGNYGYTF
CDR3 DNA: TGCGCCAGCAGCGGACAGGGAAACTATGGCTACACCTTC

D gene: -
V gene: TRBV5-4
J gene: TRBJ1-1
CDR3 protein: CASSSGLSYNPNTEAFF
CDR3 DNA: TGTGCCAGCAGCTCGGGACTATCTTATAACCCGAACACTGAAGCTTTCTTT

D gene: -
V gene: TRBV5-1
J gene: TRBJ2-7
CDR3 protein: CASRVMSGEGEQYF
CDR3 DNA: TGCGCCAGTAGGGTTATGAGTGGTGAGGGCGAGCAGTACTTC

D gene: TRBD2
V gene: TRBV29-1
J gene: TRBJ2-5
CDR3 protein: CSVAGLAGETQYF
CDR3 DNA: TGCAGCGTCGCTGGACTAGCGGGAGAGACCCAGTACTTC

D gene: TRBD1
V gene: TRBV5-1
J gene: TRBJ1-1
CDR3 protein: CASSLAGGEGDTEAFF
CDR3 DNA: TGCGCCAGCAGTTTGGCAGGGGGCGAAGGAGACACTGAAGCTTTCTTT

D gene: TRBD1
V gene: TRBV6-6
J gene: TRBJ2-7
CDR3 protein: CASSPTGTAEQYF
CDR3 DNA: TGTGCCAGCAGTCCGACAGGGACGGCCGAGCAGTACTTC

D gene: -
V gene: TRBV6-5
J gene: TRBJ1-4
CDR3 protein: CASSYMDSPKLFF
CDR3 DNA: TGTGCCAGCAGTTACATGGACAGCCCAAAACTGTTTTTT

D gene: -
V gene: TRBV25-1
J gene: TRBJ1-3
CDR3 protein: CASSEYSPLANTIYF
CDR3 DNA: TGTGCCAGCAGTGAATATTCCCCATTGGCTAACACCATATATTTT

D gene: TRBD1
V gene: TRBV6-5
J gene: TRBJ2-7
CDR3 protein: CASSYADRGNEQYF
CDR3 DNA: TGTGCCAGCAGTTACGCGGACAGGGGCAACGAGCAGTACTTC